This entry describes one T cell receptor beta chain. These data come from a study of blood T cell repertoires in COVID-19. Study in general: Some COVID-19 samples were acute and others convalescent; all came from the United States, Italy and Spain. PBMCs, B-cell-depleted T cells, or T cells provided the cDNA or gDNA that made up the material.

Source study methods: It was from reference gene primer amplification that nucleated cell counts were estimated. Libraries were prepared by immunoSEQ multiplex PCR; TCRdb keeps only in-frame clonotypes and omits some of them. V and J calls and clone size are as listed in that table; D and trimming were resolved from the DNA. The table records more than 250,000 clones, over 65% of them present only once. The sequencing input was peripheral blood. This receptor was identified in a man aged 60 to 75 who had recovered from COVID-19.

CDR3 nucleotides: TGTGCCACCAGTGAGCCATTAGCGGAGGGGGAGACCCAGTACTTC. This encodes CATSEPLAEGETQYF. V gene TRBV24-1 combines with J gene TRBJ2-5; D is possibly TRBD2 (6 bases). Germline CDR1 reads KGHDR; CDR2 reads SFDVKD. Trimming removed 4 bases from V and 5 bases from J, with 16 bases in between. CDR3 length: 15 amino acids.